This TCR beta chain was retrieved from a study of blood T cell repertoires in COVID-19. Study-level information: There were acute and convalescent COVID-19 samples, and they came from the United States, Italy and Spain. PBMCs, B-cell-depleted T cells, or T cells provided the cDNA or gDNA that made up the material.

Cohort placement rested on clinical history that participants reported themselves. Each recovered donor of Cohort 3 presented with two negative PCRs, clearance, or symptom resolution. Repertoires were generated with immunoSEQ multiplex PCR, while TCRdb's copy carries only in-frame clones and drops some. The sample has more than 110,000 clones; approximately 79% are singletons. Per germline, CDR1 ENHRY and CDR2 SYGVKD. The length of the CDR3 is 14 residues. V was shortened by 3 bases and J by 9 bases, with 15 bases between the two germline ends. This clonotype was sampled from a woman in her forties or fifties who had recovered from COVID-19. Material: PBMCs or T cells enriched from blood (not recorded which). The J gene is TRBJ1-5, the V gene TRBV10-3; D possibly corresponds to TRBD1 (5 bases). CDR3 DNA sequence: TGTGCCATCAGTGACCCTGACAGCCCAAGGCCCCAGCATTTT. Translation: CAISDPDSPRPQHF.